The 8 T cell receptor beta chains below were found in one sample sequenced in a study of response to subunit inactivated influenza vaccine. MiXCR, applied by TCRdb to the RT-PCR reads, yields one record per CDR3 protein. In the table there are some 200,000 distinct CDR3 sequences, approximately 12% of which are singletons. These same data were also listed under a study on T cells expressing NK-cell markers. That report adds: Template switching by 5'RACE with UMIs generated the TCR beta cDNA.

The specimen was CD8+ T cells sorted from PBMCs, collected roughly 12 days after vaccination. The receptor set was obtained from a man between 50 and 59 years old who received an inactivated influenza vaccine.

CDR3 loop: CASSLAPPYEQYF. DNA for the CDR3: TGTGCCAGCAGTTTAGCGCCCCCCTACGAGCAGTACTTC. This sequence joins TRBV12-3 or TRBV12-4 and TRBJ2-7; D is uncertain. The CDR3 has 13 residues. The V end lost 0 bases, the J end lost 2 bases, and 5 bases lay between the germline ends.

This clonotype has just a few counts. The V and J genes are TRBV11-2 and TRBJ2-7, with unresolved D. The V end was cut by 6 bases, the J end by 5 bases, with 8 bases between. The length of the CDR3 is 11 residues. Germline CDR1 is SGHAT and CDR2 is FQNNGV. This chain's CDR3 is CASSLTHEQYF. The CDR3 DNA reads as TGTGCCAGCAGTCTCACCCACGAGCAGTACTTC. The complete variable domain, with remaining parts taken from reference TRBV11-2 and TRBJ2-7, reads EAGVAQSPRYKIIEKRQSVAFWCNPISGHATLYWYQQILGQGPKLLIQFQNNGVVDDSQLPKDRFSAERLKGVDSTLKIQPAKLEDSAVYLCASSLTHEQYFGPGTRLTVT.

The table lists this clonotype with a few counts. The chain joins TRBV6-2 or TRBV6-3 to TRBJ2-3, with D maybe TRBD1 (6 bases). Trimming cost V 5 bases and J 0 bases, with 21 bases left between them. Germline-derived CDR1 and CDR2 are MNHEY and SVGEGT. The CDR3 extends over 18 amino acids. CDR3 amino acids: CASSHTSGATISTDTQYF. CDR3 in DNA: TGTGCCAGCAGTCACACTTCAGGGGCTACCATAAGCACAGATACGCAGTATTTT.

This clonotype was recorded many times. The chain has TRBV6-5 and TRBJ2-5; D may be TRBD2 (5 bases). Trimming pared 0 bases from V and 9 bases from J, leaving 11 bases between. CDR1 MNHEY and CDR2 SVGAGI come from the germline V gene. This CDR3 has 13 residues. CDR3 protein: CASSYSISGAQYF. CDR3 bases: TGTGCCAGCAGTTACTCGATCTCCGGGGCCCAGTACTTC.

CDR3 sequence (DNA): TGTGCCAGCAGTCCTTTTTCCGGGACAGGCTCCTACGAGCAGTACTTC. Its translation is CASSPFSGTGSYEQYF. V and J are TRBV6-1 and TRBJ2-7, with TRBD1 matching 8 bases. Germline loops: CDR1 MNHNS, CDR2 SASEGT. The V and J ends lost 5 bases and 0 bases, in that order; junction bases with no gene match: 9. The length of the CDR3 is 16 residues.

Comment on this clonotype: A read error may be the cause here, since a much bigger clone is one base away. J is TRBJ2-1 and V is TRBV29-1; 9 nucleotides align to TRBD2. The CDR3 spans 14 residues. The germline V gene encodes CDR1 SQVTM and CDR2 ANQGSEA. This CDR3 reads CSVEPRGGNNDQFF. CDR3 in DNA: TGCAGCGTTGAGCCGCGGGGGGGAAACAATGATCAGTTCTTC.

CDR3 nucleotides: TGTGCCAGCAGCCGCCTACAGTACACTGAAGCTTTCTTT. Translated: CASSRLQYTEAFF. V usage is TRBV14 and J usage is TRBJ1-1; D gene uncertain. Germline V gives CDR1 SGHDN, CDR2 FVKESK. Trimming removed 4 bases at V and 3 bases at J, with 9 bases between. This CDR3 is 13 amino acids long.

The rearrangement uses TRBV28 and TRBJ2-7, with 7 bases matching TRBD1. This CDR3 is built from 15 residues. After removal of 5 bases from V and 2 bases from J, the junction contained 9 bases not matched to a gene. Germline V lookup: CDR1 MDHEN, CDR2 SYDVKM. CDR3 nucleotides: TGTGCCAGCAGTCCCCACAGGGGAGTGGCCTACGAGCAGTACTTC. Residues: CASSPHRGVAYEQYF.